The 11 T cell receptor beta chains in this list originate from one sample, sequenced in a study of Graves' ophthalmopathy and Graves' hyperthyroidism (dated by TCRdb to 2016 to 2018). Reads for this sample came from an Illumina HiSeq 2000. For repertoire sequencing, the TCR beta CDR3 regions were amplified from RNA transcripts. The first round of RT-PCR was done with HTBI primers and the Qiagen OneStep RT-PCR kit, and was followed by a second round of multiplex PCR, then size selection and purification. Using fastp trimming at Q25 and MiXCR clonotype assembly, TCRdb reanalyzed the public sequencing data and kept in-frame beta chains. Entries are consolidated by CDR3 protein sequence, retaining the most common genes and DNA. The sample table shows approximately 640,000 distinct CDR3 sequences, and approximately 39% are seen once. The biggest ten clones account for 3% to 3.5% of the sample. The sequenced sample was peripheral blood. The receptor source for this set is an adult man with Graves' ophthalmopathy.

Here the CDR3 reads CAISEMGTGHEKLFF. CDR3 DNA: TGTGCCATCAGTGAGATGGGGACAGGGCATGAAAAACTGTTTTTT. The chain combines TRBV10-3 with TRBJ1-4; TRBD1 aligns across 9 bases. Germline CDR1 reads ENHRY; CDR2 reads SYGVKD. This CDR3 contains 15 residues. The V segment lost 2 bases and the J segment 6 bases; nucleotides outside the gene matches: 4.

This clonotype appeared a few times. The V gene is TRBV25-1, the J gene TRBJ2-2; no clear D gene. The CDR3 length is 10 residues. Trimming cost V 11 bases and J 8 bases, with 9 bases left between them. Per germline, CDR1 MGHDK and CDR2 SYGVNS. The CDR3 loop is CACTWGELFF. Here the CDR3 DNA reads TGTGCCTGTACATGGGGGGAGCTGTTTTTT. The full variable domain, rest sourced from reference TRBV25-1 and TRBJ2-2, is EADIYQTPRYLVIGTGKKITLECSQTMGHDKMYWYQQDPGMELHLIHYSYGVNSTEKGDLSSESTVSRIRTEHFPLTLESARPSHTSQYLCACTWGELFFGEGSRLTVL.

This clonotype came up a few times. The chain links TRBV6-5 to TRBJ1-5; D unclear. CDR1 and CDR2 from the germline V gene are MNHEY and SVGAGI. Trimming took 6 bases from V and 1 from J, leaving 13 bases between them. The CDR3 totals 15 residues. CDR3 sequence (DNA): TGTGCCAGCAGCACCTGGGAGGACAGCAATCAGCCCCAGCATTTT. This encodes CASSTWEDSNQPQHF.

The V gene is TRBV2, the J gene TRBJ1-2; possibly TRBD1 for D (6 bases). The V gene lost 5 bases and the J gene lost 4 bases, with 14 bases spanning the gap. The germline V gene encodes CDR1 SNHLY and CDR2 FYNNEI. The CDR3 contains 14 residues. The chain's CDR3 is CASSYVGAGYGYTF. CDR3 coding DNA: TGTGCCAGCAGTTACGTGGGGGCAGGCTATGGCTACACCTTC.

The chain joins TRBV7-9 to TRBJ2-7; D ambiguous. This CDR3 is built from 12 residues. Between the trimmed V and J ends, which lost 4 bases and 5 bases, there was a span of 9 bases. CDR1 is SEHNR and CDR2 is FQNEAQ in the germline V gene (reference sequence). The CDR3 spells CASSSVGDEQYF. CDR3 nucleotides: TGTGCCAGCAGCTCAGTTGGGGACGAGCAGTACTTC.

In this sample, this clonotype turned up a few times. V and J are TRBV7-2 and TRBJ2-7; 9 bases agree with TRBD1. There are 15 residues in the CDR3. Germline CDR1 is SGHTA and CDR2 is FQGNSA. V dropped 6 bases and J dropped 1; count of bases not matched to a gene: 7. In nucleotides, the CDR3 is TGTGCCAGCAGTACGGGACAGGGTATATCCTACGAGCAGTACTTC. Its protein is CASSTGQGISYEQYF. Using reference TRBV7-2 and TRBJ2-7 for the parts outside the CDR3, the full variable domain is GAGVSQSPSNKVTEKGKDVELRCDPISGHTALYWYRQSLGQGLEFLIYFQGNSAPDKSGLPSDRFSAERTGGSVSTLTIQRTQQEDSAVYLCASSTGQGISYEQYFGPGTRLTVT.

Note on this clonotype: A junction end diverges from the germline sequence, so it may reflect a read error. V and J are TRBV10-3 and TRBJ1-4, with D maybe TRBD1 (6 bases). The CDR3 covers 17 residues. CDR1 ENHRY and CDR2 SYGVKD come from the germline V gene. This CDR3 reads CASSSLRPGHPNEKLFF. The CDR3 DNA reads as TGTGCCAGCAGTTCGCTCCGCCCGGGACACCCTAATGAAAAACTGTTTTTT.

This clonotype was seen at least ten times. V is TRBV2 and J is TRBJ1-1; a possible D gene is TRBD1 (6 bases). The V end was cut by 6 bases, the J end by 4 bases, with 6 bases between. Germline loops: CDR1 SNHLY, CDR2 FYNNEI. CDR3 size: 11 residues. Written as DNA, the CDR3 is TGTGCCAGCAGAGGGGGCACTGAAGCTTTCTTT. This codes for CASRGGTEAFF. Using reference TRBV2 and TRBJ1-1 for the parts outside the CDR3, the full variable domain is EPEVTQTPSHQVTQMGQEVILRCVPISNHLYFYWYRQILGQKVEFLVSFYNNEISEKSEIFDDQFSVERPDGSNFTLKIRSTKLEDSAMYFCASRGGTEAFFGQGTRLTVV.

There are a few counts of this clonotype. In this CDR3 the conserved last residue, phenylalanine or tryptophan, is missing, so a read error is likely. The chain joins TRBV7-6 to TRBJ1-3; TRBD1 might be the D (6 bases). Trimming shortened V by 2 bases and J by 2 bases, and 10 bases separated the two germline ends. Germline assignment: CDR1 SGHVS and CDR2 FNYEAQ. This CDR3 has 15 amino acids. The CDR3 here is CASSLRGGPGNTIYS. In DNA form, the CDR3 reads TGTGCCAGCAGCTTACGGGGGGGGCCTGGAAACACCATATATTCT.

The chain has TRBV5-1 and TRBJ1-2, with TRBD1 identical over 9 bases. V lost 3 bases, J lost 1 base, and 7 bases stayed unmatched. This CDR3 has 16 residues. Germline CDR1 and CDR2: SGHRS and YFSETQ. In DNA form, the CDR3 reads TGCGCCAGCAGCTCTTCCGGGACAGGGAATAACTATGGCTACACCTTC. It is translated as CASSSSGTGNNYGYTF.

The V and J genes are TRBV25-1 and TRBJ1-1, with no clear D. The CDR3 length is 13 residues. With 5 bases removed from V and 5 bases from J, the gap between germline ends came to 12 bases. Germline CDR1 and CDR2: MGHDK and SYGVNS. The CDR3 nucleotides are TGTGCCAGCAGTTTTGAGGGAGATACTGAAGCTTTCTTT. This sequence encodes CASSFEGDTEAFF.